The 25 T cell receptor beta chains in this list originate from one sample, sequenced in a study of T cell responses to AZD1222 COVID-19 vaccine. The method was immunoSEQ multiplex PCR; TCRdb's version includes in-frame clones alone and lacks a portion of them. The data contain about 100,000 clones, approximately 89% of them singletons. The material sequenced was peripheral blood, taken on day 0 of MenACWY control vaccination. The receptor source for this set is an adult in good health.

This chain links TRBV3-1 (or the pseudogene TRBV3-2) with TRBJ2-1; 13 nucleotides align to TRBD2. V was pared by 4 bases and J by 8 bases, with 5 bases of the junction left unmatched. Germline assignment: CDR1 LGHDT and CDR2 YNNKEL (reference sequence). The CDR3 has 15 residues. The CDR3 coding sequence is TGTGCCAGCAGCCCGGGGACTAGCGGGAAGTATGAGCAGTTCTTC. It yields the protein CASSPGTSGKYEQFF.

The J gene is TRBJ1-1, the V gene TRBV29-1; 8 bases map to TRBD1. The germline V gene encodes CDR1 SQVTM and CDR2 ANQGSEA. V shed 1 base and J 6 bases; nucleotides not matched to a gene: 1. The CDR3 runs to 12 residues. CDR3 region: CSVEAQGAEAFF. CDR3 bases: TGCAGCGTTGAAGCACAGGGGGCTGAAGCTTTCTTT.

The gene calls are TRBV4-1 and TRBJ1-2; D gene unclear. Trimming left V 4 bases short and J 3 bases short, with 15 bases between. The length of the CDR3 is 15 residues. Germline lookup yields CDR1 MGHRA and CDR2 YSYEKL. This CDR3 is CASSPPAAGYYGYTF. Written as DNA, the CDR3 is TGCGCCAGCAGCCCGCCGGCGGCGGGGTACTATGGCTACACCTTC.

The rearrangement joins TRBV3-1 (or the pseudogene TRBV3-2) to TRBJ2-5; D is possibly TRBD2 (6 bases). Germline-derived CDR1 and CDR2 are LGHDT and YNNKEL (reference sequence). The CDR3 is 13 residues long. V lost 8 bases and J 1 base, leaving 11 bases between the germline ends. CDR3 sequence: CASGSSVQETQYF. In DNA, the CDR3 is TGTGCCAGCGGTTCTAGCGTCCAAGAGACCCAGTACTTC.

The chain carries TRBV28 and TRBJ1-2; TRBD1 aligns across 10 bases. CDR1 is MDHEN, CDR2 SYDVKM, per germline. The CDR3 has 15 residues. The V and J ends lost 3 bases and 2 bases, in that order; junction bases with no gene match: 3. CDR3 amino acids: CASSLWDRGNYGYTF. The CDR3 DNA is TGTGCCAGCAGTTTGTGGGACAGGGGCAACTATGGCTACACCTTC.

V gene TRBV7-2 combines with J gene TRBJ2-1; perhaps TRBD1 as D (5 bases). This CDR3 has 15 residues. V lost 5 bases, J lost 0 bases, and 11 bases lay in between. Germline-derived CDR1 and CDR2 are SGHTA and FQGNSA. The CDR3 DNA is TGTGCCAGCAGCCCGGGCAGGGACTCCTACAATGAGCAGTTCTTC. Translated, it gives CASSPGRDSYNEQFF.

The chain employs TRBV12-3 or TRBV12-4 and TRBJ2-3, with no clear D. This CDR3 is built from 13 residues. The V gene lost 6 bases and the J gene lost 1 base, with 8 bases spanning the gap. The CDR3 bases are TGTGCCAGCAGGGGGATACGCACAGATACGCAGTATTTT. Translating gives CASRGIRTDTQYF.

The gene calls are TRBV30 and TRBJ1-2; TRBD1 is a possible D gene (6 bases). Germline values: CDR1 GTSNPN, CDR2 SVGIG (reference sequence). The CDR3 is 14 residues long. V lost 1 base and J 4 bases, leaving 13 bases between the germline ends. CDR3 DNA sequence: TGTGCCTGGAGTGCAGGGGCTCCCGGCTATGGCTACACCTTC. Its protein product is CAWSAGAPGYGYTF.

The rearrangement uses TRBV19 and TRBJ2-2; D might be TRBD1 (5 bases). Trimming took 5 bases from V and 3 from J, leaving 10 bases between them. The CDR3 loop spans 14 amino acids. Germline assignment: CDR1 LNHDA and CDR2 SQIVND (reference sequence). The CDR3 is CASSEGVYTGELFF. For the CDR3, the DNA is TGTGCCAGTAGTGAAGGGGTTTACACCGGGGAGCTGTTTTTT.

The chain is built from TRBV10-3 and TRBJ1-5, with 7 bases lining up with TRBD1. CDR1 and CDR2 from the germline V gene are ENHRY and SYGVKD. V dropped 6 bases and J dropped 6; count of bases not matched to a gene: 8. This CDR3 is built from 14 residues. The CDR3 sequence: CAIRATGESQPQHF. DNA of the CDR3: TGTGCCATCAGGGCAACAGGGGAAAGTCAGCCCCAGCATTTT.

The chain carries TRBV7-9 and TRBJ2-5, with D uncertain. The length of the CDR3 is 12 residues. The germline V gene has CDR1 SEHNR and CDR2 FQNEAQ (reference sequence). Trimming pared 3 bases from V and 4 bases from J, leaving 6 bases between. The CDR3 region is CASSFNGETQYF. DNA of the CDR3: TGTGCCAGCAGCTTCAACGGAGAGACCCAGTACTTC.

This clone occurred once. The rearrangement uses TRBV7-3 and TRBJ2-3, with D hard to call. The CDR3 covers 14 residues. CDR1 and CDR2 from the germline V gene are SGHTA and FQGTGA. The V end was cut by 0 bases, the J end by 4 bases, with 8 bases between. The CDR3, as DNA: TGTGCCAGCAGCTTAACTCCGGGTTCAGATACGCAGTATTTT. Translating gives CASSLTPGSDTQYF.

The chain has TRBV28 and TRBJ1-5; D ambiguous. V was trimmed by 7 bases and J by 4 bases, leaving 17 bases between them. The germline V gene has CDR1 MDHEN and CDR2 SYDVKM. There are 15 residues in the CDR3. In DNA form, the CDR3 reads TGTGCCAGCACAATAGTCGATTGGGGAAATCAGCCCCAGCATTTT. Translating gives CASTIVDWGNQPQHF. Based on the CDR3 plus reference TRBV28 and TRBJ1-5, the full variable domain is DVKVTQSSRYLVKRTGEKVFLECVQDMDHENMFWYRQDPGLGLRLIYFSYDVKMKEKGDIPEGYSVSREKKERFSLILESASTNQTSMYLCASTIVDWGNQPQHFGDGTRLSIL.

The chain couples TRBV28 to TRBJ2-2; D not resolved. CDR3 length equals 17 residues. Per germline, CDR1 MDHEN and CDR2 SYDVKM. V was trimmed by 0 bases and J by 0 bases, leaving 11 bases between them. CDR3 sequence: CASSLWGSSANTGELFF. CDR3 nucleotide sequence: TGTGCCAGCAGTTTATGGGGCAGTTCCGCGAACACCGGGGAGCTGTTTTTT.

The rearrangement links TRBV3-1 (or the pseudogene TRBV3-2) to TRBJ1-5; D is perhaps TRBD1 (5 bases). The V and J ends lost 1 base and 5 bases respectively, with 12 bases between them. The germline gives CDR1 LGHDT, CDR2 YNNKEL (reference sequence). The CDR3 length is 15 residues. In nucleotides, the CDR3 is TGTGCCAGCAGCCAAGGCGGACACGGAGATCAGCCCCAGCATTTT. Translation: CASSQGGHGDQPQHF.

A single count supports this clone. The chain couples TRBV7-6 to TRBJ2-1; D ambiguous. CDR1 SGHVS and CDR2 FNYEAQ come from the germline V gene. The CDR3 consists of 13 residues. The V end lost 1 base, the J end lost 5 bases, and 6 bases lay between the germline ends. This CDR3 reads CASSLGGHNEQFF. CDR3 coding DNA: TGTGCCAGCAGCTTAGGGGGTCACAATGAGCAGTTCTTC.

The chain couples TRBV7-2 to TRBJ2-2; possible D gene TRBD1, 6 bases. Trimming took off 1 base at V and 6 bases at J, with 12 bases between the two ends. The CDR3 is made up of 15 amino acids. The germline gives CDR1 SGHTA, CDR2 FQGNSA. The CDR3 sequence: CASSLVQGVSGELFF. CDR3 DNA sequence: TGTGCCAGCAGCTTAGTACAGGGTGTTTCCGGGGAGCTGTTTTTT.

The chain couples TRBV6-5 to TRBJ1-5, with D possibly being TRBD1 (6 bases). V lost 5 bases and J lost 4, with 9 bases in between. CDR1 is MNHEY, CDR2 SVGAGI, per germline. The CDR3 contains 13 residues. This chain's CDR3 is CASSQGRNQPQHF. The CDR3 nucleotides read TGTGCCAGCAGTCAGGGGAGGAATCAGCCCCAGCATTTT.

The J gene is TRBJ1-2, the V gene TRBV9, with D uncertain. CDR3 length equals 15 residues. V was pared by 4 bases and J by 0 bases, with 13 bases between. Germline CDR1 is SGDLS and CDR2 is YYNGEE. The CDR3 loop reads CASSRDGRANYGYTF. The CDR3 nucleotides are TGTGCCAGCAGCCGGGATGGGCGAGCTAACTATGGCTACACCTTC.

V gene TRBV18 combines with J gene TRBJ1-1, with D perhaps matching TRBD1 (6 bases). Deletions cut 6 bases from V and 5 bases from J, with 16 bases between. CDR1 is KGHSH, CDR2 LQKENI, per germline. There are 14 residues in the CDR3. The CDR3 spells CASSLGGGQTEAFF. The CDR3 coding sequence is TGTGCCAGCTCCCTTGGCGGGGGGCAGACTGAAGCTTTCTTT.

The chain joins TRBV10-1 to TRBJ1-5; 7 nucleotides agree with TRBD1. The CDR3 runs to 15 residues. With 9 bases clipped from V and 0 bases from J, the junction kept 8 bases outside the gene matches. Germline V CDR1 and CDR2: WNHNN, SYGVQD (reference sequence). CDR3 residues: CARRTGTDSNQPQHF. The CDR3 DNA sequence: TGCGCCAGGAGAACCGGGACAGATAGCAATCAGCCCCAGCATTTT.

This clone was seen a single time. CDR3 in DNA: TGTGCCAGTAGTGGGTTGGGGCAGCCCCAGCATTTT. Amino acids: CASSGLGQPQHF. The chain combines TRBV19 with TRBJ1-5; the D is unclear. Germline V gives CDR1 LNHDA, CDR2 SQIVND (reference sequence). V was clipped by 5 bases and J by 7 bases, with 9 bases between them. The CDR3 has 12 amino acids. Full variable domain (rest looked up from reference TRBV19 and TRBJ1-5): DGGITQSPKYLFRKEGQNVTLSCEQNLNHDAMYWYRQDPGQGLRLIYYSQIVNDFQKGDIAEGYSVSREKKESFPLTVTSAQKNPTAFYLCASSGLGQPQHFGDGTRLSIL.

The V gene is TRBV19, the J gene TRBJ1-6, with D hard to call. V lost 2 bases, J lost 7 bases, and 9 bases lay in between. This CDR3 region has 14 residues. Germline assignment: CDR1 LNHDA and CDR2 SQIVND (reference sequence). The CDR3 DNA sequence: TGTGCCAGTAGTATACGGGCAGGCAATTCACCCCTCCACTTT. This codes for CASSIRAGNSPLHF. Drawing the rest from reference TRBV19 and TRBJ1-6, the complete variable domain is DGGITQSPKYLFRKEGQNVTLSCEQNLNHDAMYWYRQDPGQGLRLIYYSQIVNDFQKGDIAEGYSVSREKKESFPLTVTSAQKNPTAFYLCASSIRAGNSPLHFGNGTRLTVT.

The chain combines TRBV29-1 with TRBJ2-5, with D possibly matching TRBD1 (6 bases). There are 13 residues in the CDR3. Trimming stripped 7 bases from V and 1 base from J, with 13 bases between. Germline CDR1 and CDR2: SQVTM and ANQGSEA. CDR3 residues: CSAMGAIQETQYF. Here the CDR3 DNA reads TGCAGCGCTATGGGGGCCATCCAAGAGACCCAGTACTTC.

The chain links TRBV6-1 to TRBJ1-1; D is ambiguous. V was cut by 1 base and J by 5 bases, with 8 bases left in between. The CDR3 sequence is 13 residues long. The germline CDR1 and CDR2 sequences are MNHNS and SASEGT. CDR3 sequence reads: CASSEDKLTEAFF. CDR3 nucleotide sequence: TGTGCCAGCAGTGAAGACAAGCTGACTGAAGCTTTCTTT.